The 3 T cell receptor beta chains below come from one sample, sequenced in a study of blood T cell repertoires in COVID-19. Method: immunoSEQ multiplex PCR; TCRdb's copy keeps in-frame clones and lacks some. The table lists 25,000 to 30,000 clones, 87% of them singletons. Sequenced sample: peripheral blood. These receptors all stem from a human donor in a cohort sampled during active COVID-19.

This rearrangement joins TRBV10-1 to TRBJ2-2, with D unresolved. Germline V gene lookup returns CDR1 WNHNN and CDR2 SYGVQD (reference sequence). The CDR3 has 13 residues. V lost 5 bases to trimming and J lost 6 bases, with 10 bases between them. This chain's CDR3 is CASSLSLAGELFF. The DNA for the CDR3 is TGCGCCAGCAGTTTGTCCCTTGCCGGGGAGCTGTTTTTT.

The rearrangement links TRBV11-2 to TRBJ2-3; 8 nucleotides agree with TRBD2. Germline CDR1 is SGHAT and CDR2 is FQNNGV. The CDR3 is 15 amino acids. With V trimmed by 2 bases and J by 6 bases, 7 bases remained unmatched. CDR3: CASSLNGGALDTQYF. As DNA, the CDR3 is TGTGCCAGCAGCTTAAACGGGGGGGCCTTGGATACGCAGTATTTT.

The chain uses TRBV5-1 and TRBJ2-2; D is unclear. CDR1 and CDR2 (germline): SGHRS, YFSETQ. Deletions cut 2 bases from V and 2 bases from J, with 10 bases between. The CDR3 covers 15 residues. This chain's CDR3 is CASSFLETNTGELFF. The CDR3 coding sequence is TGCGCCAGCAGCTTCCTAGAAACTAACACCGGGGAGCTGTTTTTT.